Only one count was recorded for the clone carrying this T cell receptor (beta chain). The sample comes from a study of blood T cell repertoires in COVID-19. Background on the study: Sites in the United States, Italy and Spain provided acute and convalescent COVID-19 samples. PBMCs, B-cell-depleted T cells, or T cells provided the cDNA or gDNA that made up the material.

In the study's own analysis: Reference gene primer amplification gave nucleated cell count estimates. Libraries were prepared by immunoSEQ multiplex PCR; TCRdb keeps only in-frame clonotypes and omits some of them. From that table come the V and J calls and clone size; the DNA was used to work out D and trimming. Of some 180,000 clones in the sample, 88% are singletons; the top ten hold more than 2%. V dropped 2 bases and J dropped 3 bases, with 10 bases sitting between them. CDR1 is SGHTA, CDR2 FQGTGA, per germline. There are 14 residues in the CDR3. The sample taken for sequencing was peripheral blood. The origin of this receptor is a man aged 50 to 60 who had recovered from COVID-19. V is TRBV7-3 and J is TRBJ1-1, with D possibly being TRBD1 (6 bases). In nucleotides, the CDR3 is TGTGCCAGCAGCTTACCAGGGGACGACACTGAAGCTTTCTTT. This encodes CASSLPGDDTEAFF. The full variable domain, rest sourced from reference TRBV7-3 and TRBJ1-1, is GAGVSQTPSNKVTEKGKYVELRCDPISGHTALYWYRQSLGQGPEFLIYFQGTGAADDSGLPNDRFFAVRPEGSVSTLKIQRTERGDSAVYLCASSLPGDDTEAFFGQGTRLTVV.